The rows below give T cell receptor beta chains drawn from one sample of a study of blood T cells in healthy people across ages. A single record per CDR3 protein comes from TCRdb applying MiXCR to the 5' RACE reads. Seen here are hundreds of thousands of distinct CDR3 sequences, approximately 49% observed once, and the top ten hold roughly 13%. Sequenced: blood. These receptors were taken from a man younger than 45 in good health. Both conserved end residues are part of each CDR3. A D gene is named only where the DNA matches it firmly. The size entry is marked missing in some rows and otherwise reads once, few, many or a size class.

NA	NA	TRBJ1-5	TRBV20-1	TGCAGTGCTACGGAGGCGAGGGGCTCCTCTGGGAGGCAGCCCCAGCATTTT	CSATEARGSSGRQPQHF
many	TRBD1	TRBJ1-4	TRBV4-1	TGCGCCAGCAGCCAAGGACAGGGACATGAAAAACTGTTTTTT	CASSQGQGHEKLFF
NA	TRBD2	TRBJ2-3	TRBV2	TGTGCCAGCAGTGAAATAAGCGGGGGGGCCCCGCAGTATTTT	CASSEISGGAPQYF
NA	NA	TRBJ2-4	TRBV12-3/TRBV12-4	TGTGCCAGCAGTTTAAGGGGGCGCGGGGCCAAAAACATTCAGAACTTC	CASSLRGRGAKNIQNF
NA	TRBD2	TRBJ2-1	TRBV7-2	TGTGCCAGCAGCTTCCTACTAGCGGGGGCCCCATACAATGAGCAGTTCTTC	CASSFLLAGAPYNEQFF
NA	TRBD1	TRBJ2-7	TRBV7-8	TGTGCCAGCAGCTCCAACAGGGGAAACTACGAGCAGTACTTC	CASSSNRGNYEQYF
few	NA	TRBJ2-7	TRBV28	TGTGCCAGCAGTACGCAAACATGCGAGCAGTACTTC	CASSTQTCEQYF
few	NA	TRBJ2-7	TRBV28	TGTGCCGCCCGGCCCCTCACAGTACGCGCCAACTACGAGCAGTACTTC	CAARPLTVRANYEQYF
NA	NA	TRBJ1-1	TRBV19	TGTGCCAGTAGTGGGTTGGGCACTGAAGCTTTCTTT	CASSGLGTEAFF
NA	NA	TRBJ2-1	TRBV7-2	TGTGCCAGTTTGGGTGGGTACAATGAGCAGTTCTTC	CASLGGYNEQFF
many	NA	TRBJ2-1	TRBV7-2	TGTGCCAGCAGCTCAGGAGCGGACAATGAGCAGTTCTTC	CASSSGADNEQFF